Listed here is a single TCR beta chain. What this receptor recognizes is not known. Base quality data are lacking; no much larger clone is found one base away. The data originate from a study of response to subunit inactivated influenza vaccine listed by TCRdb under 2018. Study-level background: To follow how T cells responded to a trivalent subunit inactivated influenza vaccine, the researchers relied on deep quantitative profiling of the T cell receptor repertoire.

Beyond this particular receptor, the publication reports: It was suggested by the authors that each seasonal influenza vaccination may recruit only a limited number of new T cells.

The method behind the library was RT-PCR. Sequencing instrument: Illumina HiSeq 2500. The public reads were quality trimmed at Q25 with fastp and then assembled into clones with MiXCR by TCRdb, keeping productive beta chains. Entries are consolidated by CDR3 protein sequence, retaining the most common genes and DNA. In all, the sample holds about 780,000 distinct CDR3 sequences, and roughly 20% of those were seen once. The ten largest account for roughly 11% of the sample. The clonotype was recovered from a man between 50 and 59 years old who received an inactivated influenza vaccine. Donor details come from another sample of the same person, matched by shared clones. Sequenced material: PBMCs from blood, taken approximately 5 days after vaccination.

The nucleotide sequence is given as TGTGCCAGCTCACACGGGGCGCATCATGAGCAGTTCTTC. Translation gives CASSHGAHHEQFF. This receptor chain uses TRBV18 and TRBJ2-1; the D gene is possibly TRBD1 or TRBD2, each agreeing over 5 bases. Between the V and J ends, shortened by 4 bases and 8 bases respectively, the junction contains 12 bases. The CDR3 measures 13 amino acids from cysteine to phenylalanine. The retained sequence is limited to the CDR3, 39 bases, with the frame set at the first base. CDR1 and CDR2 are drawn from the germline V gene: KGHSH, LQKENI.